This is a list of T cell receptor beta chains from one sample in a study of T-cell memory formation after mild COVID-19. A single record per CDR3 protein comes from TCRdb applying MiXCR to the 5' RACE reads. The data show approximately 250,000 distinct CDR3 sequences, roughly 17% seen once. Sequenced: PBMCs or a T cell subset sorted from them (not recorded which). The receptor set was obtained from a man aged 18 to 29 who had mild COVID-19 (a few samples of this study predate the infection). Cell type and time point are not known. Both conserved end residues are part of each CDR3. Fields, in order: clone size, J gene, D gene, V gene, CDR3 protein, CDR3 DNA. The D gene is left open where the match is weak. Clone size appears in some rows only: once, few, many, or a class for an expanded clone.

few TRBJ2-2 TRBD1 TRBV5-1 CASSPGTGVNTGELFF TGCGCCAGCAGTCCCGGGACAGGGGTGAACACCGGGGAGCTGTTTTTT
. TRBJ2-3 . TRBV7-2 CASSLLRTVGTDTQYF TGTGCCAGCAGCTTACTTCGGACAGTTGGCACAGATACGCAGTATTTT
few TRBJ2-5 . TRBV14 CASSQVTPGQPSKTQYF TGTGCCAGCAGCCAAGTCACTCCAGGCCAACCCTCGAAGACCCAGTACTTC
many TRBJ2-5 TRBD2 TRBV5-8 CASRWEGTETQYF TGTGCCAGCCGTTGGGAGGGTACAGAGACCCAGTACTTC
few TRBJ2-5 TRBD1 TRBV10-3 CAIRQGLQETQYF TGTGCCATCAGACAGGGGCTCCAAGAGACCCAGTACTTC
. TRBJ1-1 . TRBV30 CAWSVQGLNTEAFF TGTGCCTGGAGTGTACAGGGTCTGAACACTGAAGCTTTCTTT
many TRBJ2-1 TRBD2 TRBV12-3/TRBV12-4 CASTRHSGVAYNEQFF TGTGCCAGCACCCGACATAGCGGGGTGGCCTACAATGAGCAGTTCTTC
many TRBJ2-5 TRBD2 TRBV6-5 CASRPGTSGGAFQETQYF TGTGCCAGCAGACCCGGGACTAGCGGGGGGGCCTTTCAAGAGACCCAGTACTTC
once TRBJ2-5 TRBD1 TRBV2 CASSDGGTRDSKETQYF TGTGCCAGCAGTGATGGTGGGACACGGGACAGCAAAGAGACCCAGTACTTC
. TRBJ1-5 . TRBV7-9 CASSLGLYNQPQHF TGTGCCAGCAGCTTAGGGTTATACAATCAGCCCCAGCATTTT
few TRBJ2-3 TRBD2 TRBV7-2 CASSDRTSDTQYF TGTGCCAGCAGCGACCGGACTAGCGACACGCAGTATTTT
many TRBJ2-5 . TRBV29-1 CSVEDIGGDPQETQYF TGCAGCGTTGAAGATATAGGCGGGGATCCCCAAGAGACCCAGTACTTC
. TRBJ1-1 . TRBV4-1 CASSGARGWDTEAFF TGCGCCAGCAGCGGGGCCAGGGGTTGGGACACTGAAGCTTTCTTT
. TRBJ2-1 . TRBV7-9 CASSSRAVGRGEQFF TGTGCCAGCAGTTCCCGGGCCGTGGGGCGCGGTGAGCAGTTCTTC
. TRBJ1-4 . TRBV6-2/TRBV6-3 CASSYSVRPLFDTNEKLFF TGTGCCAGCAGTTACTCGGTCAGGCCCCTCTTCGACACTAATGAAAAACTGTTTTTT
. TRBJ2-6 . TRBV20-1 CSARTHSGANVLTF TGCAGTGCTAGGACACACTCTGGGGCCAACGTCCTGACTTTC
few TRBJ2-1 . TRBV5-1 CASSEPVDRSEQFF TGCGCCAGCAGCGAACCAGTAGATCGTTCTGAGCAGTTCTTC
. TRBJ2-5 TRBD2 TRBV19 CASSPRLAGGPSGETQYF TGTGCCAGTAGTCCAAGACTAGCGGGGGGCCCATCGGGCGAGACCCAGTACTTC
. TRBJ2-7 TRBD1 TRBV7-8 CASSLDGTGVEQYF TGTGCCAGCAGCTTAGACGGGACAGGGGTCGAGCAGTACTTC
. TRBJ2-7 TRBD1 TRBV3-1 CASSPTRTGYEQYF TGTGCCAGCAGCCCCACCAGGACAGGCTACGAGCAGTACTTC
. TRBJ2-1 TRBD2 TRBV6-1 CASFSGTSGYNEQFF TGTGCCAGCTTCTCCGGGACTAGCGGCTACAATGAGCAGTTCTTC
few TRBJ1-3 . TRBV5-1 CASKGFSGNTIYF TGCGCCAGCAAAGGGTTCTCTGGAAACACCATATATTTT
. TRBJ1-5 . TRBV4-1 CASSQDRLPRGNQPQHF TGCGCCAGCAGCCAAGATCGGCTACCTCGGGGCAATCAGCCCCAGCATTTT
. TRBJ2-7 . TRBV20-1 CSAGTGRLSYEQYF TGCAGTGCCGGTACAGGTCGCCTCTCCTACGAGCAGTACTTC
few TRBJ1-2 TRBD1 TRBV29-1 CSASQGDGYTF TGCAGCGCCAGTCAGGGGGATGGCTACACCTTC
few TRBJ2-3 . TRBV29-1 CSVEWGRYTDTQYF TGCAGCGTTGAGTGGGGGCGATACACAGATACGCAGTATTTT
few TRBJ2-1 TRBD2 TRBV7-9 CASSRAGTSDSYNEQFF TGTGCCAGCAGCCGCGCCGGGACTAGCGATTCCTACAATGAGCAGTTCTTC